Below, 9 T cell receptor beta chains from the same sample are listed, as sequenced in a study of metastatic and nonmetastatic thyroid tumors. TCRdb reassembled clones from the PCR reads with MiXCR. Here the sample spans approximately 20,000 clones, about 15% being singletons. Each patient came to thyroid surgery without any prior treatment (of any kind). The sequencing sample was made of tumor tissue. The receptors derive from a female donor with papillary thyroid cancer or a benign thyroid nodule (not recorded which). Some clones in this sample may be carry-over from other donors' samples.

Only a few counts were recorded for this clone. The rearrangement joins TRBV2 to TRBJ2-7; the D is unclear. The CDR3 spans 14 residues. Trimming stripped 7 bases from V and 0 bases from J, with 13 bases between. Germline values: CDR1 SNHLY, CDR2 FYNNEI. CDR3 sequence reads: CASTKDLSSYEQYF. CDR3 DNA sequence: TGTGCCAGCACCAAGGACCTAAGCTCCTACGAGCAGTACTTC.

By frequency in the sample, this clone is medium-sized (0.01 to 0.1%). The CDR3 bases are TGTGCCAGCAGTGTGGGGTACGGCTACACCTTC. This encodes CASSVGYGYTF. V gene TRBV6-1 combines with J gene TRBJ1-2, with D hard to call. Germline V gene sequence: CDR1 MNHNS, CDR2 SASEGT. V was cut by 4 bases and J by 8 bases, with 8 bases left in between. The CDR3 loop spans 11 amino acids.

The sample holds many counts of this clone. The V call is TRBV18, the J call TRBJ1-2; 9 bases match TRBD1. This CDR3 has 15 amino acids. Germline V gene sequence: CDR1 KGHSH, CDR2 LQKENI. Trimming cost V 3 bases and J 2 bases; bases outside gene matches: 4. The CDR3 here is CASSPWTGENYGYTF. In DNA form, the CDR3 reads TGTGCCAGCTCACCTTGGACAGGGGAGAACTATGGCTACACCTTC.

This clone is deemed medium-sized. This sequence joins TRBV5-1 and TRBJ1-2; D remains ambiguous. Germline lookup yields CDR1 SGHRS and CDR2 YFSETQ. The CDR3 spans 15 residues. Trimming left V 0 bases short and J 5 bases short, with 14 bases between. The CDR3 DNA is TGCGCCAGCAGCTTGGACGCCACCGGGTCATATGGCTACACCTTC. It specifies CASSLDATGSYGYTF.

V is TRBV5-1 and J is TRBJ2-1; unclear D gene. CDR1 and CDR2 from the germline V gene are SGHRS and YFSETQ. V lost 2 bases to trimming and J lost 3 bases, with 6 bases between them. The CDR3 has 13 amino acids. CDR3 loop: CASSFDLYNEQFF. The CDR3 coding sequence is TGCGCCAGCAGCTTTGACCTCTACAATGAGCAGTTCTTC.

This clone was detected many times. The V gene is TRBV5-1, the J gene TRBJ2-6; 7 bases agree with TRBD1. There are 19 residues in the CDR3. CDR1 SGHRS and CDR2 YFSETQ come from the germline V gene. The ends lost 4 bases at V and 0 bases at J; junction bases unmatched: 13. The chain's CDR3 is CASSTTLPGQSSGANVLTF. The CDR3 nucleotides are TGCGCCAGCAGCACAACACTACCGGGACAGTCCTCTGGGGCCAACGTCCTGACTTTC.

The gene calls are TRBV5-1 and TRBJ2-1; a possible D gene is TRBD1 (6 bases). The CDR3 is 16 residues long. Germline lookup yields CDR1 SGHRS and CDR2 YFSETQ. The V gene lost 4 bases and the J gene lost 8 bases, with 22 bases spanning the gap. The CDR3 DNA follows: TGCGCCAGCAGCACGGAACAGGTTGCCAGGGGCGATGAGCAGTTCTTC. Translating gives CASSTEQVARGDEQFF.

Notes on this clone: Being one base from a much bigger clone, this may be a read error. Other DNA variants within this sample encode the same CDR3. The chain joins TRBV20-1 to TRBJ1-5, with 9 nucleotides matching TRBD1. Germline V lookup: CDR1 DFQATT, CDR2 SNEGSKA (reference sequence). This CDR3 is 13 amino acids long. CDR3 nucleotides: TGCAGTGCGATCGACAGGGGGTTTCAGCCCCAGCATTTC. It yields the protein CSAIDRGFQPQHF.

This clone was observed at least ten times. The V and J genes are TRBV19 and TRBJ1-5, with a tentative D call TRBD1 (6 bases). From germline, CDR1 is LNHDA and CDR2 SQIVND (reference sequence). Trimming took 5 bases from V and 11 from J, leaving 13 bases between them. The CDR3 consists of 12 residues. CDR3 in amino acids: CASSSLGGSQHF. In DNA, the CDR3 is TGTGCCAGTAGTTCTCTAGGGGGGTCCCAGCATTTT.